This paragraph covers one TCR beta chain sequence. This clone was counted a single time. It lacks a known antigen. Per-nucleotide qualities are absent, and no much larger clonotype sits a single base away. The sample carries other DNA sequences with the same CDR3. The method was the immunoSEQ multiplex PCR assay. A mixture of 60 forward primers for TCR Vbeta segments and 13 reverse primers for TCR Jbeta segments was used in the multiplex PCR. The CDR3 region of rearranged TCR beta genes was amplified from genomic DNA by a multiplex PCR assay. On the Illumina HiSeq System, the amplified TCR beta libraries were sequenced as 87-base-pair reads. As for the original processing: In a later analysis, around 80 million unique TCR beta chains were counted across the 666 repertoires, and roughly 9.9 million of these chains were shared by at least two donors. To remove PCR and sequencing errors, raw reads were error-corrected and collapsed into unique sequences using a nearest-neighbor algorithm that merged closely related sequences. V, D and J gene segments were assigned by aligning CDR3 sequences to IMGT reference sequences. Each retained sequence needed at least a six-nucleotide match to both a V gene segment and a J gene segment. A rearrangement was called productive if the CDR3 had no stop codons and remained in frame with V and J, and every other rearrangement was called non-productive. Following IMGT convention, CDR3 was defined as the stretch from the second conserved V-encoded cysteine up to the conserved J-encoded phenylalanine. In an earlier analysis of 587 of the donors, sequences lacking an unambiguous match to a single V gene segment were excluded. An earlier analysis of some 500 of the donors classified V segments as functional when productive rearrangements were above 56.7% and as segregating when the standard deviation between donors was above 5%. A statistical classification framework was built to diagnose cytomegalovirus status from the catalog of TCR beta chain sequences. V and J gene assignment, in a later analysis, came from comparing TCR nucleotide sequences with IMGT/GENE-DB human TR gene sequences. In a later analysis, CDR3 sequences and most-parsimonious VDJ recombination scenarios were assigned using the TCRdist pipeline. In a later analysis, each TCR beta chain was defined by its CDR3 amino acid sequence together with its V-gene family, and reads without a unique V-gene family were excluded. As a way to deal with suspected cross-contamination and a sequencing artifact, a later analysis dropped under 600 nucleotide sequences that were highly shared and had low generation probability. In a later analysis, a clonal expansion index for each public chain was calculated from normalized within-repertoire ranks of inferred template counts. A later analysis computed generation probabilities with a VDJ recombination model fitted to out-of-frame rearrangements, and checked the results against IGoR. In a later analysis, TCR-TCR, TCR-HLA and TCR-CMV co-occurrence was scored with hypergeometric tests, and a repertoire-size bias correction was applied to TCR pairs. In a later analysis, false discovery rates were estimated by permuting HLA or CMV assignments 20 times. In a later analysis, co-occurring TCRs were grouped using DBSCAN, and TCRdist sequence similarity was added for clustering within HLA-allele-positive subsets. Co-occurrence clustering excluded repertoires with fewer than 30,000 or more than 120,000 public chains, plus five with anomalous nucleotide sharing. In its TCRdb copy, this immuneACCESS table keeps in-frame sequences only and misses some clones. Where compared with another copy, unresolved V genes explain less than half of these, and the others have no known cause. That table supplies the V and J calls and clone size; D and trimming were determined from the DNA. For this sample there are 190,000 or so clones; 80% to 85% appear just once. The ten largest clones represent around 1.5% of the sample.

The cohort was made up of roughly 670 healthy bone marrow donors. At the time of sampling, every cohort member was nominally healthy, though immune exposures that went unrecorded were likely present. The donor was CMV seronegative and belonged to the group of over 300 seronegative cohort members. A peripheral blood sample was provided by each donor, and peripheral blood mononuclear cells were used for TCR beta sequencing. Genomic DNA was extracted from the blood cell samples with the Qiagen DNeasy Blood Extraction Kit. These data come from a study of cytomegalovirus exposure and HLA in healthy donors (dated by TCRdb to about 2017). Background for the entire study: An earlier analysis of under 600 of the donors reported roughly 270 Gb of sequence data and more than 90 million unique TCR beta sequences from about 179 million T cells. An early release that covered roughly 600 HLA-typed donors contained 250 to 350 gigabases of sequencing data and tens of millions of unique TCR sequences. Of the 350 to 450 genotyped donors, 75% to 85% were placed in the genetic ancestry cluster associated with self-reported Caucasian donors. The aim of the study was to test whether cataloging public T cell receptors could identify signatures of past pathogen exposure. The study used immunosequencing to profile the T cell repertoires of 666 subjects and linked those repertoires to cytomegalovirus serostatus. Besides the first cohort of approximately 710 subjects, a separate validation cohort made up of 120 different subjects was used. To predict cytomegalovirus infection status, the study combined high-throughput TCR immunosequencing, statistical association of individual TCRs with disease status, and machine learning. A later analysis re-analyzed previously published TCR beta repertoires from several hundred donors and added high-resolution HLA genotyping to study TCR occurrence patterns. The later analysis used no new phenotypic data to find candidate immune exposures, relying instead on TCR beta sequences and their occurrence across donors. An earlier analysis of some 500 of the donors used high-throughput TCR beta sequencing to judge whether each TCR beta V gene segment behaved as functional or pseudogenic. Alongside the repertoire data, information on donor age, sex, ethnicity and CMV serostatus was compiled. A later genetic analysis used genome-wide SNP genotypes for about 60% of the roughly 700 donors, treating that subset as a discovery cohort. Every discovery cohort repertoire had been produced on one sequencing platform. Class I and class II HLA loci were covered by the typing at four-digit resolution. Typing coverage varied by locus: roughly 629-640 donors for A, B, C, DRB1 and DQB1; 522 for DQA1; about 570 for DPA1; fewer than 480 for DPB1. Because of strong linkage in the cohort, five DR-DQ haplotypes were treated as single units for association and clustering. Among some 400 genotyped donors of the cohort, an average of around 250,000 unique TCR beta nucleotide sequences was sequenced per donor, of which about 19% were non-productive. Paper-wide results and their limitations: The cohort was sequenced for TCR beta chains only, and without alpha or paired-chain data the features that could be detected were limited. While some public TCRs were present in many individuals, most TCR sequences turned up only very rarely across donors. A further reported finding was that TCR beta sequences accurately predicted the HLA-A and HLA-B alleles for most subjects in the first cohort. A later genetic analysis associated a missense DCLRE1C variant with V-gene and J-gene trimming of TCR beta chains, and an independent cohort replicated the association. The only immune exposure information available for the cohort was CMV serostatus. According to a later genetic analysis, donors in an Asian-associated ancestry cluster had fewer N-insertions in productive TCRs than the approximately 630-donor mean. In vitro tests confirmed that three of the cytomegalovirus-associated TCR beta chains recognize cytomegalovirus antigens. Because HLA typing was unavailable for some donors at each locus, only the typed subset was used in association tests. A cluster of highly shared sequence variants was judged likely to be a technical artifact of the sequencing pipeline. When HLA alleles, especially DR and DQ, strongly co-occurred, TCR associations were difficult to assign to individual alleles. In a later analysis, the rate of TCR association differed among HLA loci, with DRB1 alleles having the most associated TCRs and HLA-C alleles having the fewest. Roughly uniform sequencing depth across donors was assumed in presence/absence analyses, although this assumption may not hold. In a later analysis, HLA-associated TCR beta chains showed more clonal expansion and lower generation probabilities than non-associated chains that were equally common. In an earlier analysis of under 600 of the donors, most TCR beta V segments were observed in productive rearrangements about 87% or about 30% of the time, broadly matching IMGT annotations. Because counts were too low, approximately 18 rarely observed V segments, including chromosome 9 orphons, were excluded from the earlier analysis of a few hundred of the donors. The study gave a list of some 150 TCR beta chains associated with cytomegalovirus. Correlated functional status among segregating V segments might reflect linkage disequilibrium, but an unknown experimental factor could not be ruled out. In both the original and validation cohorts, the classifier was reported to diagnose cytomegalovirus status with high specificity and sensitivity. Some IMGT-functional V segments, including TRBV6-2 and TRBV6-3, could not be told apart with the 87-base-pair reads, so those segments were excluded. In a later analysis, several top co-occurrence clusters were reported to appear linked to parvovirus B19, influenza, CMV and Epstein-Barr virus. It was suggested by the authors that the approach could potentially be generalized to other disease states and immunological phenotypes. Most CMV-associated TCR beta chains appeared to be HLA-restricted in a later analysis, and the HLA associations seemed to be driven largely by CMV exposure. A later analysis associated around 16,000 TCR beta sequences with specific HLA alleles at a false discovery rate of 0.05.

The CDR3 runs 12 amino acids, cysteine and phenylalanine included. The retained sequence is limited to the CDR3, 36 bases, with the frame set at the first base. From a lookup of the germline V gene, CDR1 and CDR2 are SQVTM and ANQGSEA. Trimming removed 0 bases from V and 4 bases from J, leaving 6 bases between the germline ends. The chain couples TRBV29-1 to TRBJ1-1; confidence is insufficient to name the D gene. Input material: PBMCs. The clonotype comes from a man aged 50-60 years in good health and CMV-seronegative. CDR3 sequence: CSVEEGGTEAFF. The base sequence is TGCAGCGTTGAAGAGGGAGGCACTGAAGCTTTCTTT.